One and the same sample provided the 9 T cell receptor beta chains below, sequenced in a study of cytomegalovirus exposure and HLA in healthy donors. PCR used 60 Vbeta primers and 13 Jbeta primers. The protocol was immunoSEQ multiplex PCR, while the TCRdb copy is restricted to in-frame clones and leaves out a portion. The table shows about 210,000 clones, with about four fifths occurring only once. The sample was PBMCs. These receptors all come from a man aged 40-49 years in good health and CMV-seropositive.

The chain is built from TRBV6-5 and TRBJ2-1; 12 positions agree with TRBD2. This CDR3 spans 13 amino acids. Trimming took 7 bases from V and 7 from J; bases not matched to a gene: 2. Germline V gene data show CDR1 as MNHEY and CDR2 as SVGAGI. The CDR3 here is CASTTSGRNEQFF. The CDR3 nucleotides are TGTGCCAGCACGACTAGCGGGAGAAATGAGCAGTTCTTC.

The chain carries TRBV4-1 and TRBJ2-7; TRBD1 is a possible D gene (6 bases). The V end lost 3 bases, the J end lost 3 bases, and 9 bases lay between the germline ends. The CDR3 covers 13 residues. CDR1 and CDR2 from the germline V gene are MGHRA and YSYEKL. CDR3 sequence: CASSHRQDYEQYF. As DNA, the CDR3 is TGCGCCAGCAGCCACAGACAGGACTACGAGCAGTACTTC.

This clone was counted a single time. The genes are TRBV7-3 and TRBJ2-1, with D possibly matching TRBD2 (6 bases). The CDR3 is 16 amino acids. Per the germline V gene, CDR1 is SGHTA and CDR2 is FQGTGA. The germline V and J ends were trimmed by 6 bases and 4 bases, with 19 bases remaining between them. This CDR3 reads CASSSPAGPAYNEQFF. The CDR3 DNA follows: TGTGCCAGCAGTTCCCCGGCGGGGCCAGCTTACAATGAGCAGTTCTTC.

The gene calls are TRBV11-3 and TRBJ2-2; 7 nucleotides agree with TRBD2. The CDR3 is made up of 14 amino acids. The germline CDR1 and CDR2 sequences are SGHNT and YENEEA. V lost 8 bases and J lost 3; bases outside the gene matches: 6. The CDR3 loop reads CASGGRGDTGELFF. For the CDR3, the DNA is TGTGCCAGCGGCGGGAGAGGGGACACCGGGGAGCTGTTTTTT. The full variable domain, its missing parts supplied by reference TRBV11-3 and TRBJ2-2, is EAGVVQSPRYKIIEKKQPVAFWCNPISGHNTLYWYLQNLGQGPELLIRYENEEAVDDSQLPKDRFSAERLKGVDSTLKIQPAELGDSAVYLCASGGRGDTGELFFGEGSRLTVL.

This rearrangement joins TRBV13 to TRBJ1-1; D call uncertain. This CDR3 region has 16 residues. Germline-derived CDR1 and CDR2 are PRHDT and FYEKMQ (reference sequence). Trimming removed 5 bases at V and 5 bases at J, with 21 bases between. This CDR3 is CASSPAGGRRGTEAFF. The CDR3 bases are TGTGCCAGCAGCCCAGCGGGAGGCAGACGAGGAACTGAAGCTTTCTTT.

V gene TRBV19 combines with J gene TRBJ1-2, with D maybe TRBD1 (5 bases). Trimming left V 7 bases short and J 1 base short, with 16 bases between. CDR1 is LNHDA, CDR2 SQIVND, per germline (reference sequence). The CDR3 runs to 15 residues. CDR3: CASTPGGRVNYGYTF. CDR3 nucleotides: TGTGCCAGTACTCCGGGGGGACGGGTTAACTATGGCTACACCTTC.

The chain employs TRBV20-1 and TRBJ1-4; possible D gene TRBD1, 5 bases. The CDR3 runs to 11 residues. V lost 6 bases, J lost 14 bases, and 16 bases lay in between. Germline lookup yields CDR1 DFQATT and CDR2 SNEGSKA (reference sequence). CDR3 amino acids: CSAARTQGLFF. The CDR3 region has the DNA TGCAGTGCCGCGCGGACACAAGGGCTGTTTTTT.

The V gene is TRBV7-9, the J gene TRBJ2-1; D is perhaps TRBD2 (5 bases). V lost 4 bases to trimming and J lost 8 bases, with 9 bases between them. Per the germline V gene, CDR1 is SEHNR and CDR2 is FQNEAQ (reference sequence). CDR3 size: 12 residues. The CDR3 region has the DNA TGTGCCAGCAGCTCGTTAGCGCATGAGCAGTTCTTC. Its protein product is CASSSLAHEQFF.

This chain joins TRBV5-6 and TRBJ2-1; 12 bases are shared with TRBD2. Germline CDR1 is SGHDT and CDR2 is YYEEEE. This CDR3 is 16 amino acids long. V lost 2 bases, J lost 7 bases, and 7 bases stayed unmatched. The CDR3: CASSLSRLAGGNEQFF. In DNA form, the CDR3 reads TGTGCCAGCAGCTTAAGTCGGCTAGCGGGAGGGAATGAGCAGTTCTTC.